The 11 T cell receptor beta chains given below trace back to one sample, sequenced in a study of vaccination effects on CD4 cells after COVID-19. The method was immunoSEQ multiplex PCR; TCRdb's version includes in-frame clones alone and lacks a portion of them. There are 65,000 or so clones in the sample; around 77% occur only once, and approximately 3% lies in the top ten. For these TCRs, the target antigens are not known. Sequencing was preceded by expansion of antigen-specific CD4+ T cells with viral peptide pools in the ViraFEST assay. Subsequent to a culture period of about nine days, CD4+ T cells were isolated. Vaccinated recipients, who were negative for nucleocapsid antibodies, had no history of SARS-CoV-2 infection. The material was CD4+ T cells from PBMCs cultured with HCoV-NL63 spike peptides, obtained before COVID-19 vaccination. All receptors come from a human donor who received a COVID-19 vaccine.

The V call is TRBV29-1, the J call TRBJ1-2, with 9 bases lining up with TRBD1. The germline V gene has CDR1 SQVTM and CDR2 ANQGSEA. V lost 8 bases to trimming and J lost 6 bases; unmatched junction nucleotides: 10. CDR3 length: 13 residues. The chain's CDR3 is CSILYGQGHGYTF. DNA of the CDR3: TGCAGCATCCTCTATGGACAGGGGCATGGCTACACCTTC.

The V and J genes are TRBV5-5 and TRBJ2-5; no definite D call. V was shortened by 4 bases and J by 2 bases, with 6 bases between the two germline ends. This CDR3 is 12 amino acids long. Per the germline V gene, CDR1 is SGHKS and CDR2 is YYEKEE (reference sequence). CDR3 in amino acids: CASSLRQETQYF. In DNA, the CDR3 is TGTGCCAGCAGCCTGAGGCAAGAGACCCAGTACTTC. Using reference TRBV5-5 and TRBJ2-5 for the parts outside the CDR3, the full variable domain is DAGVTQSPTHLIKTRGQQVTLRCSPISGHKSVSWYQQVLGQGPQFIFQYYEKEERGRGNFPDRFSARQFPNYSSELNVNALLLGDSALYLCASSLRQETQYFGPGTRLLVL.

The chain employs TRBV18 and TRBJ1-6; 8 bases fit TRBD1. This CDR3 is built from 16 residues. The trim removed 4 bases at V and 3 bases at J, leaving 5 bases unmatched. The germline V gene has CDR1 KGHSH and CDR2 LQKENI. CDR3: CASSRQGAGYNSPLHF. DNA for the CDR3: TGTGCCAGCTCACGCCAGGGGGCCGGCTATAATTCACCCCTCCACTTT.

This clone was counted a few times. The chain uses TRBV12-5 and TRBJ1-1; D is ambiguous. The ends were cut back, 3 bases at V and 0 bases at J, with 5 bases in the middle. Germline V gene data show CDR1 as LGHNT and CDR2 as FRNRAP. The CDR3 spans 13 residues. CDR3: CASGLKLNTEAFF. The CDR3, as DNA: TGTGCTAGTGGTTTAAAGCTGAACACTGAAGCTTTCTTT.

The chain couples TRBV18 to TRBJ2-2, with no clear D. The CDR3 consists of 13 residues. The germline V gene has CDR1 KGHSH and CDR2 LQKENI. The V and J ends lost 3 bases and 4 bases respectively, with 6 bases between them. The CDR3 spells CASSPSSTGELFF. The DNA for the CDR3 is TGTGCCAGCTCACCCTCGAGCACCGGGGAGCTGTTTTTT.

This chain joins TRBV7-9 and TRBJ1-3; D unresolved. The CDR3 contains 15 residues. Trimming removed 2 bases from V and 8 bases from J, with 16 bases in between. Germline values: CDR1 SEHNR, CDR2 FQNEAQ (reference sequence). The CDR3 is CASSLNVGIKDTIYF. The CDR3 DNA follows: TGTGCCAGCAGCTTAAATGTCGGGATAAAGGACACCATATATTTT.

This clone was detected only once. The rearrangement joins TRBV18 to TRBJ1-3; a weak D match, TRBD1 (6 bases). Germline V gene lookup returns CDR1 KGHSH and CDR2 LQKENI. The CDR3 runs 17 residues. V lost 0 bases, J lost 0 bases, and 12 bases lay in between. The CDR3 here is CASSPPSGAFSGNTIYF. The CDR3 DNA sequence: TGTGCCAGCTCACCACCGTCAGGGGCGTTCTCTGGAAACACCATATATTTT.

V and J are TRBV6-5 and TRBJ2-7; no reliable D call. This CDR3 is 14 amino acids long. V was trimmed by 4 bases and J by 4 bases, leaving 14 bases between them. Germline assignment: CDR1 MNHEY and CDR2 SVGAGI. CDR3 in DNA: TGTGCCAGCAGTTCCCATTACCAGGATTACGAGCAGTACGTC. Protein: CASSSHYQDYEQYV.

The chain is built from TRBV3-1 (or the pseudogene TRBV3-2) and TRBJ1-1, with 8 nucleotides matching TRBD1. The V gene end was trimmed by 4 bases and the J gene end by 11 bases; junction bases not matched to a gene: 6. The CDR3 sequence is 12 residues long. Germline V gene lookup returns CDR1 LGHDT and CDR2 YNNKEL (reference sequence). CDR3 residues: CASSRTTGAAFF. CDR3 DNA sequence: TGTGCCAGCAGCCGGACGACAGGGGCGGCTTTCTTT.

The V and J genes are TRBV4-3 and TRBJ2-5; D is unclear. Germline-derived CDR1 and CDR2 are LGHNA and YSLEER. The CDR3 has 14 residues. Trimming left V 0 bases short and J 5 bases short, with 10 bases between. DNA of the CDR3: TGCGCCAGCAGCCAAGAAGCCATGAGGGAGACCCAGTACTTC. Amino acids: CASSQEAMRETQYF.

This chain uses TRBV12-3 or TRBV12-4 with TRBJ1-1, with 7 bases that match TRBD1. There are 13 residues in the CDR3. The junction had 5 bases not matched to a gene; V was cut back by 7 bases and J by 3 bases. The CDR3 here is CASTPRGDTEAFF. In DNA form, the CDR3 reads TGTGCCAGCACTCCCAGGGGGGACACTGAAGCTTTCTTT.